This T cell receptor (beta chain) was recorded in a study of technical replicates of blood from several donors. Germline V gene lookup returns CDR1 SNHLY and CDR2 FYNNEI. After removal of 3 bases from V and 8 bases from J, the junction contained 17 bases not matched to a gene. CDR3 length: 17 amino acids. The method was immunoSEQ multiplex PCR; TCRdb's version includes in-frame clones alone and lacks a portion of them. The repertoire has some 80,000 clones, approximately 97% of them found once; the top ten carry roughly 0.2%. The TCR sequence derives from a human donor in good health. The chain employs TRBV2 and TRBJ1-2, with 8 bases identical to TRBD1. Sequenced: T cells isolated from PBMCs. CDR3 region: CASSDPGDRTPFYGYTF. The DNA of the CDR3 is TGTGCCAGCAGTGACCCCGGGGACAGGACACCTTTTTACGGCTACACCTTC. Full variable domain (rest looked up from reference TRBV2 and TRBJ1-2): EPEVTQTPSHQVTQMGQEVILRCVPISNHLYFYWYRQILGQKVEFLVSFYNNEISEKSEIFDDQFSVERPDGSNFTLKIRSTKLEDSAMYFCASSDPGDRTPFYGYTFGSGTRLTVV.